This T cell receptor (beta chain) was sequenced for a study of technical replicates of blood from a few donors. Clones were read by immunoSEQ multiplex PCR, and TCRdb kept only the in-frame ones, dropping some. The table records some 80,000 clones, around 97% of them present only once. CDR3 length equals 15 residues. Germline assignment: CDR1 SGHNT and CDR2 YYREEE (reference sequence). V lost 6 bases to trimming and J lost 8 bases, with 23 bases between them. The rearrangement uses TRBV5-4 and TRBJ1-1, with D tentatively TRBD1 (5 bases). The receptor comes from a human donor in good health. The sequenced sample consisted of T cells isolated from PBMCs. As DNA, the CDR3 is TGTGCCAGCACCACCGGGAGGGGCCCCACCGCGGAAGCTTTCTTT. Its translation: CASTTGRGPTAEAFF.